The 11 T cell receptor beta chains presented below share a single source sample, sequenced in a study of cytomegalovirus exposure and HLA in healthy donors. A multiplex PCR was run with 60 Vbeta primers and 13 Jbeta primers. Assay: immunoSEQ multiplex PCR; the TCRdb copy retains only in-frame clones and omits some. Counted here are some 180,000 clones, 77% occurring once; the ten biggest clones make up roughly 1.4%. Source material: PBMCs. These receptors were taken from a man between 18 and 29 years old in good health and CMV-seronegative.

This chain connects TRBV6-5 to TRBJ2-5, with D perhaps TRBD2 (5 bases). Trimming removed 2 bases from V and 2 bases from J, with 12 bases in between. The CDR3 covers 15 residues. The germline CDR1 and CDR2 sequences are MNHEY and SVGAGI. The CDR3 DNA reads as TGTGCCAGCAGTTACGGCGTGGGAGAACAAGAGACCCAGTACTTC. It specifies CASSYGVGEQETQYF.

The V gene is TRBV25-1, the J gene TRBJ1-2; D unresolved. CDR3 size: 15 residues. Trimming took off 1 base at V and 7 bases at J, with 16 bases between the two ends. From germline, CDR1 is MGHDK and CDR2 SYGVNS. CDR3 bases: TGTGCCAGCAGTGAATCCCCCGAACGGGGATCTGGCTACACCTTC. This translates into CASSESPERGSGYTF.

The chain combines TRBV7-8 with TRBJ2-1, with D maybe TRBD1 (6 bases). This CDR3 region has 15 residues. The germline gives CDR1 SGHVS, CDR2 FQNEAQ. The V gene lost 5 bases and the J gene lost 6 bases, with 17 bases spanning the gap. The CDR3 DNA reads as TGTGCCAGCAGCCGCCCTACAGGGAAAGGCAATGAGCAGTTCTTC. Translated: CASSRPTGKGNEQFF.

J is TRBJ1-3 and V is TRBV4-2; 12 bases match TRBD1. The trim removed 4 bases at V and 9 bases at J, leaving 10 bases unmatched. Looked up from germline, CDR1 is LGHNA and CDR2 is YNFKEQ. The CDR3 loop spans 16 amino acids. The CDR3 loop reads CASSLGTGGMKRTIYF. CDR3 nucleotide sequence: TGTGCCAGCAGCCTAGGGACAGGGGGCATGAAACGCACCATATATTTT.

The gene calls are TRBV19 and TRBJ2-4; 7 bases are shared with TRBD2. The junction had 6 bases not matched to a gene; V was cut back by 5 bases and J by 5 bases. The CDR3 has 14 amino acids. Germline V lookup: CDR1 LNHDA, CDR2 SQIVND (reference sequence). The CDR3 DNA reads as TGTGCCAGTAGTCCGGGGGGAGGAGAAAACATTCAGTACTTC. The encoded protein is CASSPGGGENIQYF.

This clone was seen more than once but under ten times. This chain connects TRBV7-2 to TRBJ1-3; 7 positions match TRBD1. The CDR3 spans 15 residues. Germline V CDR1 and CDR2: SGHTA, FQGNSA. The V and J ends lost 5 bases and 0 bases, in that order; junction bases with no gene match: 4. CDR3 amino acids: CASSRDSLSGNTIYF. In DNA form, the CDR3 reads TGTGCCAGCAGCCGGGACAGTCTCTCTGGAAACACCATATATTTT.

This clone appeared once. This chain connects TRBV5-1 to TRBJ1-4; 7 bases fit TRBD1. Germline-derived CDR1 and CDR2 are SGHRS and YFSETQ. The CDR3 runs to 17 residues. V was clipped by 4 bases and J by 3 bases; unmatched bases: 12. In nucleotides, the CDR3 is TGCGCCAGCAGCCCGAAAGGGGGCCTTGCGGCTAATGAAAAACTGTTTTTT. Translating gives CASSPKGGLAANEKLFF.

This clone has more than one count but fewer than ten. This rearrangement joins TRBV5-4 to TRBJ1-1; D gene ambiguous. V lost 0 bases, J lost 1 base, and 7 bases lay in between. CDR3 size: 14 residues. Germline lookup yields CDR1 SGHNT and CDR2 YYREEE (reference sequence). CDR3 nucleotide sequence: TGTGCCAGCAGCTTGGCCGGGAGGAACACTGAAGCTTTCTTT. This gives the protein CASSLAGRNTEAFF. The whole variable domain, remainder taken from reference TRBV5-4 and TRBJ1-1, is ETGVTQSPTHLIKTRGQQVTLRCSSQSGHNTVSWYQQALGQGPQFIFQYYREEENGRGNFPPRFSGLQFPNYSSELNVNALELDDSALYLCASSLAGRNTEAFFGQGTRLTVV.

The chain couples TRBV7-6 to TRBJ2-1, with TRBD1 as a possible D gene (5 bases). This CDR3 region has 15 residues. Per germline, CDR1 SGHVS and CDR2 FNYEAQ. The V and J ends lost 1 base and 5 bases respectively, with 12 bases between them. The CDR3 loop is CASSLGPGLNNEQFF. DNA for the CDR3: TGTGCCAGCAGCTTAGGCCCAGGGTTGAACAATGAGCAGTTCTTC.

The rearrangement uses TRBV2 and TRBJ1-5; no reliable D call. Between the trimmed V and J ends, which lost 3 bases and 6 bases, there was a span of 15 bases. CDR1 and CDR2 (germline): SNHLY, FYNNEI. The length of the CDR3 is 15 residues. CDR3 DNA: TGTGCCAGCAGTGATAGACGATCGACGGGTCAGCCCCAGCATTTT. The encoded protein is CASSDRRSTGQPQHF.

This chain links TRBV28 with TRBJ1-1, with D possibly being TRBD1 (6 bases). The germline CDR1 and CDR2 sequences are MDHEN and SYDVKM. Trimming removed 8 bases from V and 0 bases from J, with 10 bases in between. The CDR3 runs 13 residues. The CDR3 nucleotides read TGTGCCAGCGCAGGGGCGATGAACACTGAAGCTTTCTTT. It codes for CASAGAMNTEAFF.